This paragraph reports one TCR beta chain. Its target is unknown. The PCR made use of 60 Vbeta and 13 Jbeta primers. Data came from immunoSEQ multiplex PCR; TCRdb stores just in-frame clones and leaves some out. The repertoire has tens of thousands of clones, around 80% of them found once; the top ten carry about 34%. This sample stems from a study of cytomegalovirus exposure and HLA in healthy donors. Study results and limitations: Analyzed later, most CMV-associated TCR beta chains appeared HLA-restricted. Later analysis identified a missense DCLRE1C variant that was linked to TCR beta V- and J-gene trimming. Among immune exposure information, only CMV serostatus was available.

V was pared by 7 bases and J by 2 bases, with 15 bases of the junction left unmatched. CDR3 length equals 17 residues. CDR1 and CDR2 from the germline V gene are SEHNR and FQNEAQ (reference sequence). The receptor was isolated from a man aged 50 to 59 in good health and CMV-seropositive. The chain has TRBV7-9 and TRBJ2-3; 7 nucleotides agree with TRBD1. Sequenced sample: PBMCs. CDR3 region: CASNFPRTGSFTDTQYF. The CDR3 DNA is TGTGCCAGCAACTTCCCTCGGACAGGCTCATTCACAGATACGCAGTATTTT.